This record concerns one TCR beta chain sequence. The sample holds a few counts of this clonotype. Its antigen target is currently unknown. Base quality data are lacking; no much larger clone is found one base away. Moderately to severely active disease, a Clinical Activity Score of at least 3, a NOSPECS grade of at least 4, and a duration under 3 months were present in ophthalmopathy patients. The study excluded patients with uncontrolled infections, other autoimmune diseases, pregnancy or lactation. Clinical symptoms, serum thyroxine and TRAb, thyroid ultrasound, and orbital computed tomography formed the basis for the diagnoses. PBMCs were separated from 8 to 10 ml of fresh peripheral blood using Ficoll-Paque density gradient centrifugation. Total RNA was extracted using Trizol reagent, and RNA quality was assessed on an Agilent 2100 Bioanalyzer. The CDR3 contains 15 residues, cysteine and phenylalanine counted. The sequence is cut down to CDR3 DNA, 45 bases in frame from base 1. From the germline V gene, CDR1 is MNHNS and CDR2 is SASEGT. V is pared back by 3 bases and J by 0 bases, with 9 bases lying between the germline termini.

This record comes from a study of T cells in Graves' hyperthyroidism and ophthalmopathy (dated by TCRdb to about 2019). About the full investigation: Peripheral blood samples were taken at the time of initial diagnosis, prior to any treatment. The study also compared thyroid tissue and blood T-cell repertoires from about six Graves' hyperthyroidism patients. The roughly 99 discovery patients were divided at random into training and test sets in a 7:3 ratio. Following sampling, methimazole starting at 30 mg daily was given to hyperthyroidism patients, and high-dose intravenous methylprednisolone was given to ophthalmopathy patients. The paper reports TCR Vbeta CDR3 sequencing of approximately 140 peripheral blood samples: under 45 ophthalmopathy, 70 to 85 hyperthyroidism and about 17 progressor patients. To identify TCR V-J signatures that set the groups apart, the researchers used a discovery cohort of roughly 100 patients, made up of under 45 with Graves' ophthalmopathy and some 58 with stable Graves' hyperthyroidism. Whether ophthalmopathy could be predicted prospectively was tested in an independent validation cohort made up of 18 to 20 hyperthyroidism patients plus 17 patients who later progressed to ophthalmopathy.

Amplification of TCR beta CDR3 regions was carried out from RNA transcripts. For the first round of RT-PCR on the TCR CDR3, the HTBI primer set was used together with the Qiagen OneStep RT-PCR kit. Libraries were constructed in a second round of multiplex PCR, after which size selection and purification were performed. Sequencing of the libraries was done on an Illumina HiSeq2000 using paired-end 100 bp reads. The authors' analysis ran thus. SOAPnuke was used to process the raw data, throwing out any read that contained adapters or uncalled bases, had a mean Phred below 15, or lacked an exact constant-primer or identifier match. COPE v1.2.5 was used to merge the high-quality paired reads, and each unique nucleotide sequence was defined as a clonotype. MiTCR v1.1 was used to align the clonotypes against IMGT TRBV, TRBD and TRBJ reference segments. The analysis was restricted to V-J combinations with a frequency above 0.0001, which together covered roughly 99% of the repertoires. A TCS score was defined as the ratio of F50 (clonal expansion) to E x V (chaos), with BLOSUM62-based TCRdist applied between CDR3 peptides within each V-J. Welch's t-statistics and random forest reduced approximately 520 V-J features to roughly 13, which were used in a naive Bayes classifier (R e1071). TCRdb ran its own pipeline on the public reads, namely fastp trimming at Q25 and MiXCR clone calling, and kept in-frame beta chains. All rows with the same CDR3 protein become a single entry with the most common DNA and genes. The V and J calls and clone size come from TCRdb's table, not from the authors' own analysis. Counted in this sample were a few hundred thousand distinct CDR3 sequences; roughly 22% of them appeared once. The ten largest clonotypes hold around 60% of the sample.

What the study reported, not specific to this receptor: Most expanded thyroid clonotypes (frequency above 0.001) were also found in blood, which suggests that blood repertoires may mirror thyroid immune responses. In validation, the model predicted progression to ophthalmopathy a median of approximately 6.6 months before onset, with over 60% sensitivity and almost 75% specificity. No statistical method was used to fix the sample size in advance, and group allocation was not hidden from the investigators. A model built on a 13 V-J signature distinguished ophthalmopathy from stable hyperthyroidism, reaching around 87% sensitivity and under 84% specificity in cross-validation and 80%/75% in testing.

The source is a man aged 25-45 years with Graves' ophthalmopathy. Rearrangement joined TRBV6-1 to TRBJ2-1, and TRBD1 may be the D gene, going by 5 matching bases. Sequenced material: blood. The CDR3 in this case is CASSEMGLSYNEQFF. The DNA sequence is as follows: TGTGCCAGCAGTGAGATGGGGCTCTCCTACAATGAGCAGTTCTTC.